This T cell receptor beta chain was recovered during a study of blood T cell repertoires in COVID-19 (dated by TCRdb to the early 2020s). The study in broad terms: Samples from collaborators originated in the United States, Italy and Spain and spanned both the acute and convalescent phases of COVID-19. The material from the prospective study consisted of cDNA or gDNA derived from T cells, B-cell-depleted T cells, or PBMCs. The dataset comprised deeply sampled blood TCRbeta repertoires from subjects exposed to, actively infected with, or recovered from COVID-19. The repertoires were released in a freely available public database intended as a resource for research on the immune response to SARS-CoV-2. The samples were drawn from two sources: the first 160 participants of the ongoing ImmuneRACE study, and 1,200 or so subjects contributed by 6 global collaborators. Sample metadata almost always included a de-identified subject ID, COVID-19 status, age in years and sex. Where available, HLA class I and class II types were taken from metadata supplied by the sample provider and were not determined by assay-based typing. The investigation overall reported the following: The quantity of clinical and demographic metadata differed by source and by participant and was supplied without curation.

TCRbeta CDR3 regions were amplified from genomic DNA by means of the immunoSEQ Assay, a bias-controlled multiplex PCR. The source study handled its data this way. The number of nucleated cells in each sample was estimated by amplification of reference gene primers within the assay. Sequence reads were collapsed and filtered to measure the absolute abundance of every unique TCRbeta CDR3 rearrangement. For each sample, productive Simpson clonality was calculated as the square root of Simpson's diversity index across productive rearrangements. TCRdb carries this immuneACCESS record with in-frame sequences only. Its versions omit some clonotypes, under half of them owing to an unresolved V gene in the studies checked, with the rest unexplained. The D gene and trimming were derived from the DNA, and the V and J assignments and clone size from that table. This sample holds approximately 110,000 clones; 70% to 90% were observed only once. The top ten constitute nearly 0.9% of the sample.

Points on this clone: No cognate antigen has been identified for it. It has no much larger one-base neighbor in the sample; base qualities were not kept.

The collaborating institutions used their own protocols to collect whole blood in K2EDTA tubes. For TCRbeta analysis, collaborators shipped samples as frozen whole blood, isolated PBMCs, or DNA extracted from either of those sample types. Trimming takes 3 bases from V and 0 bases from J, and the germline ends sit 15 bases apart. The cysteine opens and the phenylalanine closes a CDR3 of 18 amino acids. Only the CDR3 part of the read is kept: 54 bases, read in frame from the first base. According to the germline V gene, CDR1 reads SGHDN and CDR2 reads FVKESK. The sequence was obtained from a woman in her forties or fifties with active or convalescent COVID-19. The chain employs TRBV14 and TRBJ1-6; TRBD1 is perhaps the D gene, given 5 matching bases. The material sequenced was peripheral blood. The base sequence is TGTGCCAGCAGCCATCACGCCGGGGACTTCTCCTATAATTCACCCCTCCACTTT. This sequence encodes CASSHHAGDFSYNSPLHF.